The 7 T cell receptor beta chains reported below all come from one sample, sequenced in a study of T cell responses to AZD1222 COVID-19 vaccine. Generated by immunoSEQ multiplex PCR, the TCRdb table keeps only in-frame clones and is missing some. The sample holds 95,000 or so clones, over 85% seen once. The sample here was peripheral blood, taken on day 0 of MenACWY control vaccination. The receptors were sampled from an adult in good health.

J is TRBJ1-5 and V is TRBV11-2; D is undetermined. Germline-derived CDR1 and CDR2 are SGHAT and FQNNGV. CDR3 length: 16 residues. Between the trimmed V and J ends, which lost 2 bases and 5 bases, there was a span of 16 bases. The CDR3 DNA reads TGTGCCAGCAGCTTAAACGGGGTGAGGTCGGATCAGCCCCAGCATTTT. This translates into CASSLNGVRSDQPQHF.

This clone was recorded only once. V usage is TRBV4-3 and J usage is TRBJ2-7; TRBD1 agrees at 7 bases. Germline CDR1 and CDR2: LGHNA and YSLEER. The CDR3 has 16 amino acids. V gave up 1 base and J gave up 3 bases; unmatched junction bases: 9. The CDR3 protein is CASSQGQGVTYYEQYF. The DNA for the CDR3 is TGCGCCAGCAGCCAAGGACAGGGAGTGACGTACTACGAGCAGTACTTC.

Relative to its sample, this clone is medium-sized (0.01 to 0.1%). This chain uses TRBV21-1 with TRBJ2-2; the table assigns TRBD2, which was not confirmed against the DNA. TRBV21-1 is tagged as a pseudogene. This CDR3 has 15 amino acids. Here the CDR3 DNA reads TGTGCCAGCAGCACCGGGACTTTTAACACCGGGGAGCTGTTTTTT. Its protein is CASSTGTFNTGELFF.

The J gene is TRBJ1-2, the V gene TRBV7-6; TRBD1 aligns across 12 bases. The CDR3 loop spans 16 amino acids. V lost 3 bases and J lost 7; bases outside the gene matches: 9. From germline, CDR1 is SGHVS and CDR2 FNYEAQ. The CDR3 region has the DNA TGTGCCAGCAGCTTCGGGACAGGGGGCGGGGATGGTGGCTACACCTTC. This gives the protein CASSFGTGGGDGGYTF.

This chain links TRBV6-5 with TRBJ1-1; D perhaps matches TRBD1 (5 bases). CDR1 is MNHEY, CDR2 SVGAGI, per germline. CDR3 length: 11 amino acids. The V gene lost 6 bases and the J gene lost 7 bases, with 9 bases spanning the gap. The CDR3 coding sequence is TGTGCCAGCAGAAGGGACGGTGAAGCTTTCTTT. It encodes CASRRDGEAFF.

The V and J genes are TRBV24-1 and TRBJ2-2, with unresolved D. The V gene lost 3 bases and the J gene lost 0 bases, with 4 bases spanning the gap. CDR3 size: 14 residues. CDR1 and CDR2 from the germline V gene are KGHDR and SFDVKD. The CDR3 nucleotides read TGTGCCACCAGTGATAGGGCGAACACCGGGGAGCTGTTTTTT. Protein: CATSDRANTGELFF.

In this sample, this clone turned up once. V is TRBV3-1 (or the pseudogene TRBV3-2) and J is TRBJ1-1, with unresolved D. The CDR3 contains 11 residues. CDR1 is LGHDT, CDR2 YNNKEL, per germline (reference sequence). Trimming cost V 4 bases and J 8 bases, with 8 bases left between them. In DNA, the CDR3 is TGTGCCAGCAGCCGGGGTTCAGAAGCTTTCTTT. Its translation: CASSRGSEAFF.